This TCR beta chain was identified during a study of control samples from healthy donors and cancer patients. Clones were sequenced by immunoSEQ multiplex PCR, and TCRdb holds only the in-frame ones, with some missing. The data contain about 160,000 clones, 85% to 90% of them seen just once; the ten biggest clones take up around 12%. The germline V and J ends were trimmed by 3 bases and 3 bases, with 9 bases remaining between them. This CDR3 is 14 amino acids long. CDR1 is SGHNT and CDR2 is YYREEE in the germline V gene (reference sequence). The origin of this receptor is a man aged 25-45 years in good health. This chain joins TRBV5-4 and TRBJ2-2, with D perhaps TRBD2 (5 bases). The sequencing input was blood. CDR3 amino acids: CASSSDSHTGELFF. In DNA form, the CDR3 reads TGTGCCAGCAGCTCGGACTCCCACACCGGGGAGCTGTTTTTT. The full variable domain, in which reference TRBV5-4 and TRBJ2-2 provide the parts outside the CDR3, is ETGVTQSPTHLIKTRGQQVTLRCSSQSGHNTVSWYQQALGQGPQFIFQYYREEENGRGNFPPRFSGLQFPNYSSELNVNALELDDSALYLCASSSDSHTGELFFGEGSRLTVL.